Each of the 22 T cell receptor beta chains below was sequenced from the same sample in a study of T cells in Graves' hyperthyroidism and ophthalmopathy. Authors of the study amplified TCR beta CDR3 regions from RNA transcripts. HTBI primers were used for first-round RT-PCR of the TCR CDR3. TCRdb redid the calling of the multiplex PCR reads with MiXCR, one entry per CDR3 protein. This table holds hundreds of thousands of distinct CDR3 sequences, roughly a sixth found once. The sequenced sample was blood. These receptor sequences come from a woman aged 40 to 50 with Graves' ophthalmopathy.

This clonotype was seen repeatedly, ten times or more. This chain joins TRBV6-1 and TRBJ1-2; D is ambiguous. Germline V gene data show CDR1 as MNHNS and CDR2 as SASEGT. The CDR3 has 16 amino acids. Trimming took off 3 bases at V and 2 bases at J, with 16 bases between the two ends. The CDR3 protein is CASSEWTVDQNYGYTF. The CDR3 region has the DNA TGTGCCAGCAGTGAGTGGACTGTAGATCAAAACTATGGCTACACCTTC.

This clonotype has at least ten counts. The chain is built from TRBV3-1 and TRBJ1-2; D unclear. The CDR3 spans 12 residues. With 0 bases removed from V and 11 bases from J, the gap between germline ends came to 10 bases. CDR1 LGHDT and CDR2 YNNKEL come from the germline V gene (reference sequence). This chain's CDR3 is CASSQEPGVYTF. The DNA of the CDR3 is TGTGCCAGCAGCCAAGAGCCCGGCGTGTACACCTTC.

For the CDR3, the DNA is TGTGCCAGCAGCAATCTCCAGGGGGCAACAGATACGCAGTATTTT. Translated: CASSNLQGATDTQYF. The chain is built from TRBV9 and TRBJ2-3; 8 bases match TRBD1. The CDR3 contains 15 residues. V gave up 4 bases and J gave up 3 bases; unmatched junction bases: 7. The germline V gene has CDR1 SGDLS and CDR2 YYNGEE.

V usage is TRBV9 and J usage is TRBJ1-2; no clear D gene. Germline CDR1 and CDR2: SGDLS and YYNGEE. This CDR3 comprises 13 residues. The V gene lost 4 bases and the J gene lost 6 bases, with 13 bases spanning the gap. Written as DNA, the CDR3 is TGTGCCAGCAGCACGGGTTCCTTTGATGGCTACACCTTC. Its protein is CASSTGSFDGYTF.

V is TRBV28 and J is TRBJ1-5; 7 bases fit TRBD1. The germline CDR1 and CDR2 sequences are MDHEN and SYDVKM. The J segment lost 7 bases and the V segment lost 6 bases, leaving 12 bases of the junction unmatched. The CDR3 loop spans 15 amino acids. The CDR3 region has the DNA TGTGCCAGCAGACGTAGACAGGGTGGTTTCCAGCCCCAGCATTTT. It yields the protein CASRRRQGGFQPQHF.

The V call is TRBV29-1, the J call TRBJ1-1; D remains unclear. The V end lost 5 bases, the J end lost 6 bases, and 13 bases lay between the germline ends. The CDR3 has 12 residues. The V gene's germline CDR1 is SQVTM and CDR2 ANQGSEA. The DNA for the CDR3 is TGCAGCGTTAGGGTGCCGGGCGCTGAAGCTTTCTTT. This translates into CSVRVPGAEAFF.

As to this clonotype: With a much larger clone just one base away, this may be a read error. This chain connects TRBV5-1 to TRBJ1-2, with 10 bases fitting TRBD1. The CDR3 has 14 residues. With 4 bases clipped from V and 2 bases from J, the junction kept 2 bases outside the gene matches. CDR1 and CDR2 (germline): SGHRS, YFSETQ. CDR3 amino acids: CASSVGQGNYGYTF. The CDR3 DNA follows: TGCGCCAGCAGCGTGGGACAGGGGAACTATGGCTACACCTTC.

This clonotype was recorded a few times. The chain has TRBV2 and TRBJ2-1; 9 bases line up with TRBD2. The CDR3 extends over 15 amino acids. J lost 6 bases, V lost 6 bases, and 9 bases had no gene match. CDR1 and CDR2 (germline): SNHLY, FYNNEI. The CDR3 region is CASRWLAGLCNEQFF. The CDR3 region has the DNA TGTGCCAGCAGGTGGCTAGCGGGACTCTGCAATGAGCAGTTCTTC.

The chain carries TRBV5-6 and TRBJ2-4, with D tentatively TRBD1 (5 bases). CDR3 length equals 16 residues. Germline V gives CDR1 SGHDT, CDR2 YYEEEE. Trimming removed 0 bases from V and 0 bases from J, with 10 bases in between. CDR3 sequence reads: CASSLAGWEAKNIQYF. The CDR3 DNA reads TGTGCCAGCAGCTTGGCAGGGTGGGAAGCCAAAAACATTCAGTACTTC.

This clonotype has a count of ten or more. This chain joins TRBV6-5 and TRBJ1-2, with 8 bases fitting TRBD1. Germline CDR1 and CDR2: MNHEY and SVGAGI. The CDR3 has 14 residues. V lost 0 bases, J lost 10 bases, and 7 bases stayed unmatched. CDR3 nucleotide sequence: TGTGCCAGCAGTTACTCGCCGGGACAGGTGGCCTACACCTTC. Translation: CASSYSPGQVAYTF.

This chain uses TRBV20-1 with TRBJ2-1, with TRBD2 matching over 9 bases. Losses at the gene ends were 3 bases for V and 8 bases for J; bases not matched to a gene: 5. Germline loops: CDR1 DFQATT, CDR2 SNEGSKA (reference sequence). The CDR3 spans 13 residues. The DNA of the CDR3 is TGCAGTGCTAGGACCGCGGGAGGGGATGAGCAGTTCTTC. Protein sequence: CSARTAGGDEQFF.

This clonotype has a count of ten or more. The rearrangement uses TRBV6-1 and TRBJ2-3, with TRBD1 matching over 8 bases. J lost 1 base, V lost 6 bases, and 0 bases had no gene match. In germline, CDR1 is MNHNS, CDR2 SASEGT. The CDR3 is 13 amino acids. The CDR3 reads CASRDRGTDTQYF. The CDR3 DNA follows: TGTGCCAGCAGGGACAGGGGCACAGATACGCAGTATTTT.

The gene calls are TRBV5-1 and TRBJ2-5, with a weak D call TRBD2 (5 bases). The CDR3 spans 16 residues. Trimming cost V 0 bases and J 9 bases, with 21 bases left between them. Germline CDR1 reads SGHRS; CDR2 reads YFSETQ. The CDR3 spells CASSLAPGSAKAAQYF. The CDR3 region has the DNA TGCGCCAGCAGCTTGGCCCCGGGAAGCGCAAAAGCGGCCCAGTACTTC.

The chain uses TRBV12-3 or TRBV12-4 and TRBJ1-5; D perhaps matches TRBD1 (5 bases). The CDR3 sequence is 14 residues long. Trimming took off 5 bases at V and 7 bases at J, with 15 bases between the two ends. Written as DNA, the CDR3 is TGTGCCAGCAGTCCGGGCTGGGAGGGGCAGCCCCAGCATTTT. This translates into CASSPGWEGQPQHF.

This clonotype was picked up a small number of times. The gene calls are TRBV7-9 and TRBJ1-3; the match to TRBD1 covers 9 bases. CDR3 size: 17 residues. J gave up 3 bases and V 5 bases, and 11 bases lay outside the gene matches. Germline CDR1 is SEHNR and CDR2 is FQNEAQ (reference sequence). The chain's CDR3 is CASSENNRGLRGNTIYF. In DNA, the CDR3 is TGTGCCAGCAGCGAAAATAACAGGGGGCTACGTGGAAACACCATATATTTT.

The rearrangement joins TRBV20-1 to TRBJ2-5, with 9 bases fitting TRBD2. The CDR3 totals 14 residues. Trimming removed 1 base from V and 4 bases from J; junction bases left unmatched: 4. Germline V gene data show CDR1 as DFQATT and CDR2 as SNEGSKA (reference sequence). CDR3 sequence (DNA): TGCAGTGCTAGAGCCAGGACTAGCGCAGAGACCCAGTACTTC. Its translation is CSARARTSAETQYF.

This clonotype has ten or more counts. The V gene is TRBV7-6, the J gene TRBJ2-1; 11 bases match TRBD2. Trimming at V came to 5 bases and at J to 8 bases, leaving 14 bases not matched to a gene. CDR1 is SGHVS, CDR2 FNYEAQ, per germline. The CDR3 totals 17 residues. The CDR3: CASSRDSLAGGGHEQFF. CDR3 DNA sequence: TGTGCCAGCAGCCGAGACAGCCTAGCGGGAGGTGGACATGAGCAGTTCTTC.

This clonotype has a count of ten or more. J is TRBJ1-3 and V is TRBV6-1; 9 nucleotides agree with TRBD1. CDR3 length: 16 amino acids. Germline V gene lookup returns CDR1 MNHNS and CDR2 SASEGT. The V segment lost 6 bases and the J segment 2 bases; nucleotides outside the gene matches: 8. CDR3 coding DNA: TGTGCCAGCAGACCGACAGGGGGGATCACTGGAAACACCATATATTTT. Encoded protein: CASRPTGGITGNTIYF.

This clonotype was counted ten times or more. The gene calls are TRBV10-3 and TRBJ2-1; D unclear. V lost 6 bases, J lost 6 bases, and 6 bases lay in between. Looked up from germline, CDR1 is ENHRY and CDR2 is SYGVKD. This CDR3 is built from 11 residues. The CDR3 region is CAISATNEQFF. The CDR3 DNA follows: TGTGCCATCAGCGCGACCAATGAGCAGTTCTTC.

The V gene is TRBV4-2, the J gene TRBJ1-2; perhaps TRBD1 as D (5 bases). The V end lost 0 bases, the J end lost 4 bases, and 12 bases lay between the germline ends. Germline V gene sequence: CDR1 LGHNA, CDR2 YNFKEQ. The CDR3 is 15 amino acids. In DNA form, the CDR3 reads TGTGCCAGCAGCCAAGATCAATGGCAGGGCTATGGCTACACCTTC. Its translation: CASSQDQWQGYGYTF.

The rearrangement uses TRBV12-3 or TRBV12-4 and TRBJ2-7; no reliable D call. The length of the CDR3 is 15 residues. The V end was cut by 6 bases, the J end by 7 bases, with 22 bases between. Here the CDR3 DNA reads TGTGCCAGCAGCGTAGGTCTGTCTATCATGGATGAGCAGTACTTC. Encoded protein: CASSVGLSIMDEQYF.

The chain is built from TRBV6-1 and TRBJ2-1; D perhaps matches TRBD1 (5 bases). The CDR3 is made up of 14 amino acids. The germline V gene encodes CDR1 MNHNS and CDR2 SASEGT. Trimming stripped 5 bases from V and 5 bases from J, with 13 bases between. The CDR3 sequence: CASSNDRRDNEQFF. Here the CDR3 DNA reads TGTGCCAGCAGTAATGACAGAAGAGACAATGAGCAGTTCTTC.